A single sample gave rise to the 19 T cell receptor beta chains below, sequenced in a study of T cells in Graves' hyperthyroidism and ophthalmopathy (dated by TCRdb to between 2018 and 2020). The receptor library was made with multiplex PCR. The sequencer listed for this sample is Illumina HiSeq 2000. Amplification of TCR beta CDR3 regions was carried out from RNA transcripts. The first round of RT-PCR for the TCR CDR3 was performed with the HTBI primer set and the Qiagen OneStep RT-PCR kit. TCRdb applied fastp at Q25 and MiXCR to the public reads, then kept only in-frame beta chains. Each entry merges the rows of one CDR3 protein and shows their most common DNA and genes. The sample data list about 610,000 distinct CDR3 sequences, and roughly 14% of these were observed just once. Of the sample, 3.5% to 4.5% is held by the ten largest clones. The sample comprised blood. These receptors were obtained from a woman aged 40 to 49 with Graves' ophthalmopathy.

In this sample, this clonotype turned up many times. The chain links TRBV6-1 to TRBJ2-5; D is unclear. Germline CDR1 MNHNS, CDR2 SASEGT. Trimming shortened V by 3 bases and J by 5 bases, and 7 bases separated the two germline ends. This CDR3 has 12 amino acids. Written as DNA, the CDR3 is TGTGCCAGCAGTGAGGTTAGGGAGACCCAGTACTTC. Residues: CASSEVRETQYF.

This clonotype was found many times. The chain links TRBV20-1 to TRBJ2-1; D is perhaps TRBD1 (5 bases). Per the germline V gene, CDR1 is DFQATT and CDR2 is SNEGSKA (reference sequence). The V gene lost 6 bases and the J gene lost 6 bases, with 21 bases spanning the gap. This CDR3 has 15 amino acids. In DNA, the CDR3 is TGCAGTGCCCCCCAGGGCGGCACCCCTCGCAATGAGCAGTTCTTC. It encodes CSAPQGGTPRNEQFF.

This clonotype has a handful of counts. The chain couples TRBV25-1 to TRBJ1-1; D may be TRBD1 (5 bases). The V gene lost 5 bases and the J gene lost 3 bases, with 25 bases spanning the gap. The CDR3 contains 18 residues. Per the germline V gene, CDR1 is MGHDK and CDR2 is SYGVNS. The CDR3 DNA reads as TGTGCCAGCAGTCTTCAAAGGACAAGGGGTGGCCTTTACACTGAAGCTTTCTTT. It encodes CASSLQRTRGGLYTEAFF. The complete variable domain, with remaining parts taken from reference TRBV25-1 and TRBJ1-1, reads EADIYQTPRYLVIGTGKKITLECSQTMGHDKMYWYQQDPGMELHLIHYSYGVNSTEKGDLSSESTVSRIRTEHFPLTLESARPSHTSQYLCASSLQRTRGGLYTEAFFGQGTRLTVV.

This clonotype has at least ten counts. The rearrangement uses TRBV27 and TRBJ1-1, with 8 bases identical to TRBD1. The trim removed 6 bases at V and 5 bases at J, leaving 8 bases unmatched. The CDR3 runs 14 residues. CDR1 is MNHEY, CDR2 SMNVEV, per germline (reference sequence). DNA of the CDR3: TGTGCCAGCAGAGCCCGACAGGGGATAACTGAAGCTTTCTTT. Encoded protein: CASRARQGITEAFF.

This clonotype was seen at least ten times. V and J are TRBV12-3 or TRBV12-4 and TRBJ2-7; 9 nucleotides match TRBD2. This CDR3 has 14 residues. The V segment lost 4 bases and the J segment 5 bases; nucleotides outside the gene matches: 6. The CDR3 region has the DNA TGTGCCAGCAGTTGGTATAGCGGGGGAAACGAGCAGTACTTC. Protein product: CASSWYSGGNEQYF.

V gene TRBV6-2 or TRBV6-3 combines with J gene TRBJ1-2; 9 bases align to TRBD1. The CDR3 has 14 amino acids. The germline gives CDR1 MNHEY, CDR2 SVGEGT. With V trimmed by 7 bases and J by 2 bases, 5 bases remained unmatched. The CDR3 spells CASNSDRGNYGYTF. The CDR3 DNA reads as TGTGCCAGCAATTCGGACAGGGGCAACTATGGCTACACCTTC.

This clonotype was counted many times. The J gene is TRBJ2-7, the V gene TRBV5-1; TRBD2 aligns across 14 bases. Germline-derived CDR1 and CDR2 are SGHRS and YFSETQ. V gave up 2 bases and J gave up 0 bases; unmatched junction bases: 10. CDR3 size: 19 residues. The CDR3 sequence: CASSFFGLAGGGSSYEQYF. CDR3 coding DNA: TGCGCCAGCAGCTTTTTTGGACTAGCGGGAGGTGGGAGCTCCTACGAGCAGTACTTC.

In this sample, this clonotype turned up many times. The chain combines TRBV18 with TRBJ2-7; possibly TRBD2 for D (6 bases). Between the trimmed V and J ends, which lost 2 bases and 9 bases, there was a span of 17 bases. There are 14 residues in the CDR3. CDR1 is KGHSH, CDR2 LQKENI, per germline. The DNA of the CDR3 is TGTGCCAGCTCACCAGCGGGACGGGCCGGGGCGCAGTACTTC. Its translation: CASSPAGRAGAQYF.

This clonotype showed up just a few times. The genes are TRBV6-5 and TRBJ2-3; perhaps D is TRBD1 or TRBD2 (5 bases each). The CDR3 is made up of 13 amino acids. V was cut by 4 bases and J by 2 bases, with 7 bases left in between. The V gene's germline CDR1 is MNHEY and CDR2 SVGAGI. CDR3 nucleotides: TGTGCCAGCAGTTGGGACCCCACAGATACGCAGTATTTT. It codes for CASSWDPTDTQYF.

The table lists this clonotype with a few counts. The rearrangement joins TRBV7-9 to TRBJ2-7; TRBD2 matches at 7 bases. Germline CDR1 SEHNR, CDR2 FQNEAQ (reference sequence). The CDR3 has 15 residues. V lost 1 base to trimming and J lost 2 bases; unmatched junction nucleotides: 5. The CDR3 reads CASSLGAGTTYEQYF. The CDR3 region has the DNA TGTGCCAGCAGCTTAGGCGCCGGGACTACCTACGAGCAGTACTTC.

This clonotype appeared many times. The chain links TRBV20-1 to TRBJ1-1, with D unresolved. Trimming removed 0 bases from V and 4 bases from J, with 9 bases in between. CDR1 DFQATT and CDR2 SNEGSKA come from the germline V gene (reference sequence). CDR3 length: 13 amino acids. In nucleotides, the CDR3 is TGCAGTGCTAGAGATGGAGGACCCACTGAAGCTTTCTTT. Translated: CSARDGGPTEAFF.

This clonotype has ten or more counts. The chain combines TRBV10-2 with TRBJ1-1, with no clear D. There are 14 residues in the CDR3. Germline V gene data show CDR1 as WSHSY and CDR2 as SAAADI. V lost 2 bases and J lost 3, with 10 bases in between. This chain's CDR3 is CASSEVDRDTEAFF. CDR3 in DNA: TGCGCCAGCAGTGAGGTGGACCGAGACACTGAAGCTTTCTTT.

This clonotype was observed many times. The J gene is TRBJ2-7, the V gene TRBV11-3; D is perhaps TRBD1 (6 bases). The germline V gene has CDR1 SGHNT and CDR2 YENEEA. The CDR3 is 12 amino acids. With 4 bases removed from V and 8 bases from J, the gap between germline ends came to 12 bases. The CDR3 loop is CASSSRGQQQYF. DNA of the CDR3: TGTGCCAGCAGCTCCAGGGGTCAGCAGCAGTACTTC.

This clonotype was counted many times. The J gene is TRBJ1-1, the V gene TRBV4-2, with TRBD1 identical over 9 bases. CDR1 is LGHNA, CDR2 YNFKEQ, per germline. The CDR3 extends over 18 amino acids. V was pared by 7 bases and J by 1 base, with 16 bases of the junction left unmatched. This CDR3 is CASTRSPSTGGTNTEAFF. The CDR3 DNA reads TGTGCCAGCACCCGTTCACCCTCGACAGGGGGAACGAACACTGAAGCTTTCTTT.

This clonotype was detected ten times or more. V is TRBV20-1 and J is TRBJ1-1, with 7 bases fitting TRBD1. Germline CDR1 and CDR2: DFQATT and SNEGSKA (reference sequence). This CDR3 contains 14 residues. Unmatched junction bases numbered 11, after V lost 6 bases and J lost 4 bases. Here the CDR3 reads CSADGGQGGTEAFF. The CDR3, as DNA: TGCAGTGCCGACGGGGGGCAGGGGGGCACTGAAGCTTTCTTT.

The chain employs TRBV7-9 and TRBJ1-5; a weak D match, TRBD1 (5 bases). The CDR3 is made up of 14 amino acids. Looked up from germline, CDR1 is SEHNR and CDR2 is FQNEAQ (reference sequence). The V and J ends lost 4 bases and 5 bases respectively, with 12 bases between them. The CDR3 nucleotides are TGTGCCAGCAGCTCCGGAATAGGGGATCAGCCCCAGCATTTT. Translation gives CASSSGIGDQPQHF.

This clonotype was detected ten times or more. This sequence joins TRBV9 and TRBJ2-7, with D perhaps matching TRBD2 (6 bases). The CDR3 contains 15 residues. Between the trimmed V and J ends, which lost 3 bases and 0 bases, there was a span of 13 bases. Germline CDR1 reads SGDLS; CDR2 reads YYNGEE. The CDR3 region has the DNA TGTGCCAGCAGCGCCGGGACTGTCAGCTCCTACGAGCAGTACTTC. It yields the protein CASSAGTVSSYEQYF.

This clonotype was picked up a small number of times. The V and J genes are TRBV7-9 and TRBJ1-2; D ambiguous. The CDR3 runs 15 residues. Germline V CDR1 and CDR2: SEHNR, FQNEAQ (reference sequence). Trimming stripped 5 bases from V and 3 bases from J, with 16 bases between. The CDR3 sequence: CASSAGRREDYGYTF. In DNA form, the CDR3 reads TGTGCCAGCAGCGCCGGACGCCGCGAGGACTATGGCTACACCTTC.

This clonotype was picked up many times. The V gene is TRBV2, the J gene TRBJ2-6; D may be TRBD1 or TRBD2 (5 bases each). There are 16 residues in the CDR3. The germline V and J ends were trimmed by 5 bases and 4 bases, with 15 bases remaining between them. Germline V CDR1 and CDR2: SNHLY, FYNNEI. CDR3 nucleotide sequence: TGTGCCAGCAGTCCGGGACGTAACGTGGGGGCCAACGTCCTGACTTTC. Translating it yields CASSPGRNVGANVLTF. Drawing the rest from reference TRBV2 and TRBJ2-6, the complete variable domain is EPEVTQTPSHQVTQMGQEVILRCVPISNHLYFYWYRQILGQKVEFLVSFYNNEISEKSEIFDDQFSVERPDGSNFTLKIRSTKLEDSAMYFCASSPGRNVGANVLTFGAGSRLTVL.